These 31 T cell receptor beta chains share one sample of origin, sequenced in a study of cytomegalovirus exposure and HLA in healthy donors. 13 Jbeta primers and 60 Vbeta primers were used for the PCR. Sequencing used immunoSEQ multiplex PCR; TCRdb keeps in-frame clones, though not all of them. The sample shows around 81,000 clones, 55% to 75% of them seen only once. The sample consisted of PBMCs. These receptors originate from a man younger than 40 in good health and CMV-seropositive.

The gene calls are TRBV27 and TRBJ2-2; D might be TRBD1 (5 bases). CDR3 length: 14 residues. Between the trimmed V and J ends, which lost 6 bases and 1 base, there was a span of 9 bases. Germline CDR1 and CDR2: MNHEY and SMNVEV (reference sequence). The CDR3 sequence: CASSRTWNTGELFF. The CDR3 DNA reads TGTGCCAGCAGCCGGACATGGAACACCGGGGAGCTGTTTTTT.

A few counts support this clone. CDR3 nucleotides: TGTGCCAGCACGCCAGCGGGAGGCCGGGGAGATACGCAGTATTTT. It yields the protein CASTPAGGRGDTQYF. The J gene is TRBJ2-3, the V gene TRBV7-2; 9 positions match TRBD2. The CDR3 sequence is 15 residues long. Germline values: CDR1 SGHTA, CDR2 FQGNSA. V lost 7 bases, J lost 5 bases, and 10 bases stayed unmatched.

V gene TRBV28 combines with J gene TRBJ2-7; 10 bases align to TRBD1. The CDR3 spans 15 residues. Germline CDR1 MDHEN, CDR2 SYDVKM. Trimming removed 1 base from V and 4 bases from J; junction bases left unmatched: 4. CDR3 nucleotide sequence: TGTGCCAGCAGTTTATCCGGGACAGGGGTGTACGAGCAGTACTTC. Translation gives CASSLSGTGVYEQYF.

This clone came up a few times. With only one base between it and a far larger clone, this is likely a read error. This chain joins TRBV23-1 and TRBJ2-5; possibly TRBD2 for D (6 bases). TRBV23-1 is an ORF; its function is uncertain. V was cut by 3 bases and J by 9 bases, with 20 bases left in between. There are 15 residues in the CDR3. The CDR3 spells CASSHPSSNGEAQYF. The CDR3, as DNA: TGCGCCAGCAGTCACCCGTCCTCAAACGGGGAGGCCCAGTACTTC.

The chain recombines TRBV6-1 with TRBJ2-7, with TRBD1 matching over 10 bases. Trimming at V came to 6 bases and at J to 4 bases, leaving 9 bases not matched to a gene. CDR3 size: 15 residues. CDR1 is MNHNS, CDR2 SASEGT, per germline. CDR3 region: CASRLGGTGEYEQYF. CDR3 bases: TGTGCCAGCAGACTAGGGGGGACAGGGGAATACGAGCAGTACTTC.

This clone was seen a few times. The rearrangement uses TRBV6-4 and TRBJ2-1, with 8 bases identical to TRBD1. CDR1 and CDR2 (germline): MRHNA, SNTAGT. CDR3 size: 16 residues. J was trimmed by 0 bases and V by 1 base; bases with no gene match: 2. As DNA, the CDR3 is TGTGCCAGCAGTGACTTCACAGGGGGCTCCTACAATGAGCAGTTCTTC. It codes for CASSDFTGGSYNEQFF.

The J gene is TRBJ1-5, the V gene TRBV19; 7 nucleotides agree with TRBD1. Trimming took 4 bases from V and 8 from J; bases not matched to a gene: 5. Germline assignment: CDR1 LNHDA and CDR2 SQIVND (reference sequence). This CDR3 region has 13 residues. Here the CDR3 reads CASSTTGIEPQHF. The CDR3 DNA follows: TGTGCCAGTAGTACGACAGGGATTGAGCCCCAGCATTTT.

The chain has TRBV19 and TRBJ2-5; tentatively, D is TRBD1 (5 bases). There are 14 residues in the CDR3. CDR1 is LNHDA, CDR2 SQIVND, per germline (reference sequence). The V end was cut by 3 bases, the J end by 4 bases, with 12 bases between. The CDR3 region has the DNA TGTGCCAGTAGTATTGGACAACCGGGAGAGACCCAGTACTTC. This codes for CASSIGQPGETQYF.

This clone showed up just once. CDR3 region: CASSLGPPANNQPQHF. The CDR3 nucleotides read TGTGCCAGCAGCTTGGGTCCCCCCGCGAACAATCAGCCCCAGCATTTT. The chain couples TRBV5-6 to TRBJ1-5; no firm D call. V dropped 0 bases and J dropped 3 bases, with 13 bases sitting between them. From germline, CDR1 is SGHDT and CDR2 YYEEEE. The CDR3 is made up of 16 amino acids. The variable domain in full, completed from reference TRBV5-6 and TRBJ1-5, reads DAGVTQSPTHLIKTRGQQVTLRCSPKSGHDTVSWYQQALGQGPQFIFQYYEEEERQRGNFPDRFSGHQFPNYSSELNVNALLLGDSALYLCASSLGPPANNQPQHFGDGTRLSIL.

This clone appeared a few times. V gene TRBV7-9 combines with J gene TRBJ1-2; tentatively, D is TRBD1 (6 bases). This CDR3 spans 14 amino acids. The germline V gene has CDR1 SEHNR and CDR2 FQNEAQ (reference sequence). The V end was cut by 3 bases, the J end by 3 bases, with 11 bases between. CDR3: CASSFRQDHYGYTF. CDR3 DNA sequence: TGTGCCAGCAGCTTCCGACAGGATCACTATGGCTACACCTTC.

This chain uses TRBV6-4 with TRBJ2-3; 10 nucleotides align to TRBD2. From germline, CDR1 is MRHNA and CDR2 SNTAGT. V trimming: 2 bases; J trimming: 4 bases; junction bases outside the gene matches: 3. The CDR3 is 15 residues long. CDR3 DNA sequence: TGTGCCAGCAGTGACGAGCTAGCGGGAGCAGATACGCAGTATTTT. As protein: CASSDELAGADTQYF.

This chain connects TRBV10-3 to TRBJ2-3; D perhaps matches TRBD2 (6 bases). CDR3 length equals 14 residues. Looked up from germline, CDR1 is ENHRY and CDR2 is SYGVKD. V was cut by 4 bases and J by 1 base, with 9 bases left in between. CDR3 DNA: TGTGCCATCAGTGGGGGAGGTGGCACAGATACGCAGTATTTT. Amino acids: CAISGGGGTDTQYF.

This chain's CDR3 is CASSSFPRDRDEKLFF. CDR3 DNA sequence: TGTGCCAGCAGCTCTTTCCCCCGGGACAGGGACGAAAAACTGTTTTTT. The V and J genes are TRBV9 and TRBJ1-4; 9 bases are a match to TRBD1. The CDR3 totals 16 residues. The V gene's germline CDR1 is SGDLS and CDR2 YYNGEE. With 4 bases clipped from V and 8 bases from J, the junction kept 12 bases outside the gene matches.

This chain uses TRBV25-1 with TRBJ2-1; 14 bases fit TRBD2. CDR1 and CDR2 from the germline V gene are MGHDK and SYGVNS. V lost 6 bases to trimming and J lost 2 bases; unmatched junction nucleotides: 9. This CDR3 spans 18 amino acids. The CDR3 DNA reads TGTGCCAGCAGGGGGACTAGCGGGGGAAAAGGGACCTACAATGAGCAGTTCTTC. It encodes CASRGTSGGKGTYNEQFF.

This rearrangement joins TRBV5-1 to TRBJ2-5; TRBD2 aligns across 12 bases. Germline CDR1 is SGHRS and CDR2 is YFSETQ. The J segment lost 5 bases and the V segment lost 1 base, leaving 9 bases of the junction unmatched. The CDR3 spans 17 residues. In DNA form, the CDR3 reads TGCGCCAGCAGCTTGAGGGCTAGCGGGAGGGCATCCGAGACCCAGTACTTC. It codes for CASSLRASGRASETQYF. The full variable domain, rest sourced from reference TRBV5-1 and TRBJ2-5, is KAGVTQTPRYLIKTRGQQVTLSCSPISGHRSVSWYQQTPGQGLQFLFEYFSETQRNKGNFPGRFSGRQFSNSRSEMNVSTLELGDSALYLCASSLRASGRASETQYFGPGTRLLVL.

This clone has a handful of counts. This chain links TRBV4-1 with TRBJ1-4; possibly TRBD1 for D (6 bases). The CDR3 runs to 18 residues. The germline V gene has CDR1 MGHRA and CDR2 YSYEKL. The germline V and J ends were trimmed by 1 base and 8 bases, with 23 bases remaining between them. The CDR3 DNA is TGCGCCAGCAGCCAAGTCCGGGGGGGCAGGAGTGGGGACGAAAAACTGTTTTTT. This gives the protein CASSQVRGGRSGDEKLFF.

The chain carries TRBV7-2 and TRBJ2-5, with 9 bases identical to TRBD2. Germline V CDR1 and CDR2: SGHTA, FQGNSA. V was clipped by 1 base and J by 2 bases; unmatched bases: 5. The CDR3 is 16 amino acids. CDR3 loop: CASSLGLAGAQETQYF. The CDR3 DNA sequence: TGTGCCAGCAGCTTAGGGTTAGCGGGGGCTCAAGAGACCCAGTACTTC. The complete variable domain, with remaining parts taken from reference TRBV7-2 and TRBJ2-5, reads GAGVSQSPSNKVTEKGKDVELRCDPISGHTALYWYRQSLGQGLEFLIYFQGNSAPDKSGLPSDRFSAERTGGSVSTLTIQRTQQEDSAVYLCASSLGLAGAQETQYFGPGTRLLVL.

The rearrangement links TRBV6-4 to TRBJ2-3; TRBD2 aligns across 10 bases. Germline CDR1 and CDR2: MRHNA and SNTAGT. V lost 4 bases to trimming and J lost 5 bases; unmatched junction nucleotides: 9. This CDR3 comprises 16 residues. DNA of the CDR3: TGTGCCAGCAGTGTCGGAGCGGGGGGGCAGGGAGATACGCAGTATTTT. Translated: CASSVGAGGQGDTQYF.

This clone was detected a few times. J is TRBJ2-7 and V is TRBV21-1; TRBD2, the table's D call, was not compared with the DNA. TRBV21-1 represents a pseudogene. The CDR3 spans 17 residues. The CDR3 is CASSKVVRAITNYEQYF. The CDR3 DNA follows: TGTGCCAGCAGCAAAGTGGTGCGAGCGATTACCAACTACGAGCAGTACTTC.

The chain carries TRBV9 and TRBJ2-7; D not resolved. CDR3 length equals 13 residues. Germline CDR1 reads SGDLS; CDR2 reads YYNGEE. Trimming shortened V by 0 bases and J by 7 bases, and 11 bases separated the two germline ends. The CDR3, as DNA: TGTGCCAGCAGCGTAGGGGCTACTGGGGAGCAGTACTTC. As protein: CASSVGATGEQYF.

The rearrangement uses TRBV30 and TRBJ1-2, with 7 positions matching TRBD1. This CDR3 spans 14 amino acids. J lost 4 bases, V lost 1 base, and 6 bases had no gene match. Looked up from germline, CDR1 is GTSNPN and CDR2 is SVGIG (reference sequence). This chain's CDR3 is CAWSATGTVYGYTF. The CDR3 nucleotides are TGTGCCTGGAGTGCAACCGGGACAGTCTATGGCTACACCTTC.

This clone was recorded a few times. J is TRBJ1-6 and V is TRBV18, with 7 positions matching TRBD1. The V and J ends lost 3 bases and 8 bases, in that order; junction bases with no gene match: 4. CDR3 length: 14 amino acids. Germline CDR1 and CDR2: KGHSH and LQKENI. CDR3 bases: TGTGCCAGCTCACCGTCCGGGACAGATTCACCCCTCCACTTT. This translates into CASSPSGTDSPLHF.

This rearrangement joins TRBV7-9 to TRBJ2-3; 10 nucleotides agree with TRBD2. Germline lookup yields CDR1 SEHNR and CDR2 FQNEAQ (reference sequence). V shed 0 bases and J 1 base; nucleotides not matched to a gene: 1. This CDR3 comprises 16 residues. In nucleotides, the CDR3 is TGTGCCAGCAGCTTAGCGCTAGCGGGGGGCACAGATACGCAGTATTTT. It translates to CASSLALAGGTDTQYF.

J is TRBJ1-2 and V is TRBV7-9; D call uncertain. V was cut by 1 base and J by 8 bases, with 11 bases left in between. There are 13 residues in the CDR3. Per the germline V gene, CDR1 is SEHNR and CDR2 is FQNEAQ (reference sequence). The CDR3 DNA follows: TGTGCCAGCAGCTTAGTAACAATTCCAGGCTACACCTTC. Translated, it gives CASSLVTIPGYTF.

The CDR3 protein is CASSLGVTGGPNEKLFF. The CDR3 DNA sequence: TGTGCCAGCAGTTTAGGGGTGACAGGGGGACCTAATGAAAAACTGTTTTTT. V is TRBV27 and J is TRBJ1-4; TRBD1 aligns across 9 bases. Looked up from germline, CDR1 is MNHEY and CDR2 is SMNVEV (reference sequence). Trimming removed 2 bases from V and 3 bases from J; junction bases left unmatched: 7. The CDR3 totals 17 residues.

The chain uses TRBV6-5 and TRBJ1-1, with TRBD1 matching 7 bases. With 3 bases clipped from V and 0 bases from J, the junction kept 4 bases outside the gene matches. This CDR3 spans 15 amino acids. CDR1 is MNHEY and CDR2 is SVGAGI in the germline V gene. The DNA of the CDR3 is TGTGCCAGCAGTTATGGGGGACAGTTGAACACTGAAGCTTTCTTT. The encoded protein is CASSYGGQLNTEAFF.

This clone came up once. The CDR3 coding sequence is TGCGCCAGCAGCCCCACCCAGCGGGGGGGGTACACAGATACGCAGTATTTT. It specifies CASSPTQRGGYTDTQYF. The chain uses TRBV4-1 and TRBJ2-3; 10 bases agree with TRBD2. The germline CDR1 and CDR2 sequences are MGHRA and YSYEKL. The CDR3 contains 17 residues. The V gene end was trimmed by 4 bases and the J gene end by 2 bases; junction bases not matched to a gene: 9.

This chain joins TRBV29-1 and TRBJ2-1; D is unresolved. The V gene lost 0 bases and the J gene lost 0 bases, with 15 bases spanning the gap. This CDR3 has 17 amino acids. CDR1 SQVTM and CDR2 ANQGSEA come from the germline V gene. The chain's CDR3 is CSVEDLGSSSSYNEQFF. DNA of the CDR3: TGCAGCGTTGAAGATTTGGGCTCTTCAAGCTCCTACAATGAGCAGTTCTTC.

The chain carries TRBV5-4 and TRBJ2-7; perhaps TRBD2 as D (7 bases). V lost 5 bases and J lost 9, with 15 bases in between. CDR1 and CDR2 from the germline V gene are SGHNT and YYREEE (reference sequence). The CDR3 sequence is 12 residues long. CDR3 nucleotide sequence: TGTGCCAGCAGTGGGGGGGCCCTGGGGCAGTACTTC. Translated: CASSGGALGQYF. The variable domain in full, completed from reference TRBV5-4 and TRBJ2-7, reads ETGVTQSPTHLIKTRGQQVTLRCSSQSGHNTVSWYQQALGQGPQFIFQYYREEENGRGNFPPRFSGLQFPNYSSELNVNALELDDSALYLCASSGGALGQYFGPGTRLTVT.

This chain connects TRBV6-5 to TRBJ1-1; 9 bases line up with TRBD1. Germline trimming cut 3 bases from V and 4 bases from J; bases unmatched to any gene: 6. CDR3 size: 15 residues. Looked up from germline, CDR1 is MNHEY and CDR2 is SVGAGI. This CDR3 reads CASSYRTGAGTEAFF. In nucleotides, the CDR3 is TGTGCCAGCAGTTATCGGACAGGGGCCGGCACTGAAGCTTTCTTT.

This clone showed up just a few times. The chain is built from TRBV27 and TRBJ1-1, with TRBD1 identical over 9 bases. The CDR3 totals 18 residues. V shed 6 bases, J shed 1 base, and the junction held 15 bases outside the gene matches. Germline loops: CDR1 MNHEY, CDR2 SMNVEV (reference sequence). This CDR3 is CASSLRINRDRENTEAFF. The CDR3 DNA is TGTGCCAGCAGCCTCCGAATTAACCGGGACAGGGAGAACACTGAAGCTTTCTTT.